These T cell receptor beta chains were read from a single sample in a study of shared clonotypes between healthy human individuals. Profiling relied on immunoSEQ multiplex PCR, and the TCRdb table lists in-frame clones only, not all of them. The data hold some 2 million clones, with just under 95% observed a single time. The sample was naive CD8+ T cells sorted from blood. The receptors stem from a man aged 18-30 years in good health. The CDR3 runs from the conserved cysteine through the conserved F or W. D genes are given only for firm matches. Some rows have no size entry. The others give once, few or many, or a class for an expanded clone.

V gene	clone size	CDR3 length	J gene	D gene	CDR3 protein	CDR3 DNA
TRBV30	-	11	TRBJ1-1	-	CATDEGGEAFF	TGTGCCACTGACGAGGGGGGAGAAGCTTTCTTT
TRBV14	-	15	TRBJ2-7	-	CASSRTVDQGYEQYF	TGTGCCAGCAGCCGAACGGTTGATCAGGGATACGAGCAGTACTTC
TRBV27	-	16	TRBJ2-3	-	CASSSEEDRKADTQYF	TGTGCCAGCAGTTCTGAGGAAGACAGAAAGGCAGATACGCAGTATTTT
TRBV11-2	once	15	TRBJ1-5	TRBD1	CASSKDRGPSQPQHF	TGTGCCAGCAGCAAGGACAGGGGGCCTAGTCAGCCCCAGCATTTT
TRBV6-5	-	14	TRBJ2-5	-	CASSYMEGEETQYF	TGTGCCAGCAGTTACATGGAGGGTGAAGAGACCCAGTACTTC
TRBV27	-	14	TRBJ2-3	-	CASSLSPLSDTQYF	TGTGCCAGCAGTTTATCCCCTTTAAGTGATACGCAGTATTTT
TRBV13	-	16	TRBJ1-2	TRBD1	CASSSTGTGGQDGYTF	TGTGCCAGCAGCTCCACTGGGACAGGGGGCCAGGATGGCTACACCTTC
TRBV28	-	15	TRBJ2-5	-	CASSPRDRWWETQYF	TGTGCCAGCAGTCCCAGGGACCGGTGGTGGGAGACCCAGTACTTC
TRBV29-1	-	13	TRBJ1-2	-	CSFLGGTNYGYTF	TGCAGCTTCCTCGGGGGGACGAACTATGGCTACACCTTC
TRBV7-9	-	13	TRBJ2-7	-	CASSPTETYEQYF	TGTGCCAGCAGCCCGACGGAAACCTACGAGCAGTACTTC
TRBV4-1	-	16	TRBJ1-5	-	CASSQPAGQSNQPQHF	TGCGCCAGCAGCCAACCAGCCGGACAGAGCAATCAGCCCCAGCATTTT
TRBV5-6	-	13	TRBJ2-7	-	CASSAGAYYEQYF	TGTGCCAGCAGCGCCGGGGCCTACTACGAGCAGTACTTC
TRBV27	-	11	TRBJ2-7	-	CASSIGGEQYF	TGTGCCAGCAGTATAGGAGGCGAGCAGTACTTC
TRBV25-1	-	15	TRBJ2-7	-	CASSEWQGTFYEQYF	TGTGCCAGCAGTGAATGGCAGGGGACCTTCTACGAGCAGTACTTC
TRBV6-1	-	15	TRBJ1-1	-	CASSEDPGLVLEAFF	TGTGCCAGCAGTGAAGACCCAGGGTTGGTTCTTGAAGCTTTCTTT
TRBV29-1	-	12	TRBJ2-7	TRBD1	CSVERQGNEQYF	TGCAGCGTTGAACGACAGGGAAACGAGCAGTACTTC
TRBV27	-	15	TRBJ2-1	-	CASSFPATGYNEQFF	TGTGCCAGCAGTTTCCCAGCAACAGGATACAATGAGCAGTTCTTC
TRBV9	-	13	TRBJ2-7	-	CASSVVSAGQQYF	TGTGCCAGCAGCGTAGTCTCGGCAGGGCAGCAGTACTTC
TRBV10-2	-	14	TRBJ2-7	TRBD1	CASRWTGSSYEQYF	TGCGCCAGCAGATGGACAGGGAGCTCCTACGAGCAGTACTTC
TRBV10-3	-	14	TRBJ1-2	TRBD1	CAISEYGQDEGYTF	TGTGCCATCAGTGAGTACGGACAGGACGAAGGCTACACCTTC
TRBV4-1	-	14	TRBJ1-1	-	CASSLRGASTEAFF	TGCGCCAGCAGCCTCCGGGGGGCGAGCACTGAAGCTTTCTTT
TRBV4-1	once	12	TRBJ2-1	-	CASQGTQNEQFF	TGCGCCAGCCAGGGGACCCAGAATGAGCAGTTCTTC
TRBV29-1	-	16	TRBJ2-1	-	CSVEPVVLNSYNEQFF	TGCAGCGTTGAACCCGTAGTCCTAAACAGCTACAATGAGCAGTTCTTC
TRBV10-3	-	14	TRBJ2-7	-	CATADSAISYEQYF	TGTGCCACCGCTGATAGCGCGATCTCCTACGAGCAGTACTTC
TRBV18	-	17	TRBJ1-2	TRBD1	CASSPAPTGRRSDGYTF	TGTGCCAGCTCACCTGCGCCGACAGGGAGGAGGTCCGATGGCTACACCTTC
TRBV27	-	13	TRBJ2-1	-	CASSLSTRVEQFF	TGTGCCAGCAGTTTGTCGACTAGAGTTGAGCAGTTCTTC
TRBV9	-	12	TRBJ2-1	-	CASSVSDYEQFF	TGTGCCAGCAGCGTAAGCGACTATGAGCAGTTCTTC
TRBV30	-	13	TRBJ1-2	-	CAWSVVGADGYTF	TGTGCCTGGAGTGTAGTGGGGGCGGATGGCTACACCTTC
TRBV5-8	-	16	TRBJ2-1	TRBD1	CASSLGQGMALNEQFF	TGTGCCAGCAGCTTGGGACAGGGCATGGCTTTGAATGAGCAGTTCTTC
TRBV4-1	-	15	TRBJ1-5	-	CASSQVGLGNQPQHF	TGCGCCAGCAGCCAAGTAGGCCTGGGAAATCAGCCCCAGCATTTT
TRBV6-5	once	15	TRBJ1-1	-	CASSGWGPSGTEAFF	TGTGCCAGCAGTGGCTGGGGACCATCCGGCACTGAAGCTTTCTTT
TRBV9	-	14	TRBJ2-3	-	CASSVVGGTDTQYF	TGTGCCAGCAGCGTAGTGGGGGGTACAGATACGCAGTATTTT
TRBV27	-	16	TRBJ2-2	TRBD2	CASSFSSGENTGELFF	TGTGCCAGCAGTTTCAGTAGCGGGGAAAACACCGGGGAGCTGTTTTTT
TRBV27	-	15	TRBJ2-7	-	CASSLSLGLPYEQYF	TGTGCCAGCAGTTTATCCCTTGGTCTACCCTACGAGCAGTACTTC
TRBV5-4	-	16	TRBJ2-3	-	CASRPSMGVGTDTQYF	TGTGCCAGCAGGCCCAGCATGGGGGTTGGCACAGATACGCAGTATTTT
TRBV27	-	16	TRBJ1-1	TRBD1	CASSLSSGTGNTEAFF	TGTGCCAGCAGTTTATCTTCCGGGACAGGGAACACTGAAGCTTTCTTT
TRBV30	-	14	TRBJ2-1	-	CAWSVGGGYNEQFF	TGTGCCTGGAGTGTTGGGGGCGGGTACAATGAGCAGTTCTTC
TRBV11-1	-	15	TRBJ2-6	-	CASSYFGGPAEVLTF	TGTGCCAGCAGCTACTTTGGGGGGCCCGCCGAGGTCCTGACTTTC
TRBV9	-	15	TRBJ1-1	TRBD1	CASSAQGAGNTEAFF	TGTGCCAGCAGCGCCCAGGGGGCTGGGAACACTGAAGCTTTCTTT
TRBV30	-	13	TRBJ1-5	-	CAWSSVSNQPQHF	TGTGCCTGGAGTTCAGTCAGCAATCAGCCCCAGCATTTT
TRBV7-6	-	14	TRBJ2-7	TRBD1	CASSLGGQGYEQYF	TGTGCCAGCAGCTTAGGGGGACAGGGCTACGAGCAGTACTTC
TRBV7-9	-	15	TRBJ2-7	-	CASSPPSWETYEQYF	TGTGCCAGCAGCCCACCGTCGTGGGAAACCTACGAGCAGTACTTC
TRBV18	-	12	TRBJ2-3	-	CASSPGTDTQYF	TGTGCCAGCTCACCGGGGACGGATACGCAGTATTTT
TRBV30	-	11	TRBJ1-2	-	CAWNREEGYTF	TGTGCCTGGAATAGGGAAGAAGGCTACACCTTC
TRBV6-5	-	14	TRBJ1-4	-	CASSPDVANEKLFF	TGTGCCAGCAGCCCCGACGTGGCTAATGAAAAACTGTTTTTT
TRBV9	-	13	TRBJ2-7	-	CASSVGGVGEQYF	TGTGCCAGCAGCGTAGGAGGGGTCGGGGAGCAGTACTTC
TRBV27	-	14	TRBJ2-3	-	CASSWGSSTDTQYF	TGTGCCAGCAGTTGGGGGTCGAGCACAGATACGCAGTATTTT
TRBV19	-	16	TRBJ1-2	-	CASSTFPRDGDYGYTF	TGTGCCAGTAGTACTTTCCCCCGGGACGGAGACTATGGCTACACCTTC
TRBV19	-	16	TRBJ2-1	-	CASSIDGGTSYNEQFF	TGTGCCAGTAGTATAGATGGGGGTACCTCCTACAATGAGCAGTTCTTC
TRBV7-9	-	13	TRBJ1-4	-	CASSPPASEKLFF	TGTGCCAGCAGCCCCCCGGCCTCTGAAAAACTGTTTTTT
TRBV7-9	-	17	TRBJ2-1	TRBD1	CASSSRARGPMGNEQFF	TGTGCCAGCAGTTCCCGGGCTAGGGGGCCAATGGGGAATGAGCAGTTCTTC
TRBV7-8	once	13	TRBJ2-3	-	CASSLLAFDTQYF	TGTGCCAGCAGCTTACTGGCCTTTGATACGCAGTATTTT
TRBV10-2	-	14	TRBJ2-7	-	CASSEGGTPDEQYF	TGCGCCAGCAGTGAGGGGGGTACCCCAGATGAGCAGTACTTC
TRBV9	-	17	TRBJ1-4	-	CASSGARTEGTNEKLFF	TGTGCCAGCAGCGGGGCGCGGACGGAGGGGACTAATGAAAAACTGTTTTTT
TRBV13	-	11	TRBJ2-2	-	CASSGTGELFF	TGTGCCAGCAGTGGCACCGGGGAGCTGTTTTTT
TRBV7-8	-	14	TRBJ2-1	-	CASSGTENYNEQFF	TGTGCCAGCAGCGGGACGGAGAATTACAATGAGCAGTTCTTC
TRBV10-3	-	13	TRBJ2-1	TRBD2	CAHMREVNNEQFF	TGTGCCCATATGCGGGAGGTAAACAATGAGCAGTTCTTC
TRBV28	-	13	TRBJ1-6	-	CASNVATAESLHF	TGTGCCAGCAACGTAGCTACGGCTGAATCCCTCCACTTT
TRBV27	-	14	TRBJ1-1	-	CASSPTGIRTEAFF	TGTGCCAGCAGTCCTACAGGGATTCGGACTGAAGCTTTCTTT